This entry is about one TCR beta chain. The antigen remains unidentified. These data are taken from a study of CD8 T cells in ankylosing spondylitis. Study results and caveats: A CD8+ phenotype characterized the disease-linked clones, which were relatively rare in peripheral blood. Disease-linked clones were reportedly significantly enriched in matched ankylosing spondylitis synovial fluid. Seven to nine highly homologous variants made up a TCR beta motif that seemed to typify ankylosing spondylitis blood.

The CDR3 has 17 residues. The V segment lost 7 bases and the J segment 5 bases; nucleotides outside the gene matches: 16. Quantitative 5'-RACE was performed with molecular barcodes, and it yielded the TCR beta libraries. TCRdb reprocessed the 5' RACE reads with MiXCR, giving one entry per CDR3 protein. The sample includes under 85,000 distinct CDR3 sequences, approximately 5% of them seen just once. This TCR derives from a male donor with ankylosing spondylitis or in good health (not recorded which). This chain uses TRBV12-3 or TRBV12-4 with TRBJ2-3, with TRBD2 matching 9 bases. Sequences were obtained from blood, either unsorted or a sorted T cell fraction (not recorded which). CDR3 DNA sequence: TGTGCCAGCATTCCCCCTACGCCTAGCGGGGCGGGAGATACGCAGTATTTT. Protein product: CASIPPTPSGAGDTQYF.